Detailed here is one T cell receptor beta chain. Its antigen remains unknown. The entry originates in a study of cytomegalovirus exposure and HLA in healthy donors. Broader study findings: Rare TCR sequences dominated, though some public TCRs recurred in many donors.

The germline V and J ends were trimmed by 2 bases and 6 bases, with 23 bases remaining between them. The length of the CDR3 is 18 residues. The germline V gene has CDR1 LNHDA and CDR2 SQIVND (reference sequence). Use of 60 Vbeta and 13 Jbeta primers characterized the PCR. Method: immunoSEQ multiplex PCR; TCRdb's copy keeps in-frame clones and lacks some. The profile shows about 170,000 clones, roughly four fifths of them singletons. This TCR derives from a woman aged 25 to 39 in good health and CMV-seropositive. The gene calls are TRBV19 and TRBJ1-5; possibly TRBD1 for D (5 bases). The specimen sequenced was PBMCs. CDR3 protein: CASSIIRAGGNSRQPQHF. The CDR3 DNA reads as TGTGCCAGTAGTATAATTAGGGCTGGGGGGAATAGTCGTCAGCCCCAGCATTTT. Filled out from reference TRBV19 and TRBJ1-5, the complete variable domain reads DGGITQSPKYLFRKEGQNVTLSCEQNLNHDAMYWYRQDPGQGLRLIYYSQIVNDFQKGDIAEGYSVSREKKESFPLTVTSAQKNPTAFYLCASSIIRAGGNSRQPQHFGDGTRLSIL.